A single sample is the source of the 9 T cell receptor beta chains below, sequenced in a study of blood T cell repertoires in COVID-19. Data came from immunoSEQ multiplex PCR; TCRdb stores just in-frame clones and leaves some out. The sample gives about 98,000 clones, 75% to 85% of which show up once; around a quarter is in the top ten. Sequencing was carried out using peripheral blood. The source of these receptors is a man between 65 and 85 years old with acute or convalescent COVID-19.

The chain combines TRBV29-1 with TRBJ2-5; 12 bases are a match to TRBD1. The CDR3 length is 13 residues. The germline V gene encodes CDR1 SQVTM and CDR2 ANQGSEA. Trimming at V came to 6 bases and at J to 7 bases, leaving 6 bases not matched to a gene. Here the CDR3 reads CSVGTGGAGTQYF. In nucleotides, the CDR3 is TGCAGCGTAGGGACAGGGGGCGCCGGGACCCAGTACTTC.

This clone was seen at least ten times. V usage is TRBV3-1 (or the pseudogene TRBV3-2) and J usage is TRBJ1-1, with D unclear. This CDR3 comprises 13 residues. The V gene lost 4 bases and the J gene lost 1 base, with 7 bases spanning the gap. Germline V CDR1 and CDR2: LGHDT, YNNKEL (reference sequence). The CDR3 spells CASSPRANTEAFF. CDR3 bases: TGTGCCAGCAGCCCGAGGGCGAACACTGAAGCTTTCTTT.

This clone appeared a single time. The chain is built from TRBV28 and TRBJ2-2; D remains ambiguous. The V end lost 8 bases, the J end lost 8 bases, and 12 bases lay between the germline ends. CDR3 size: 12 residues. Germline loops: CDR1 MDHEN, CDR2 SYDVKM. The CDR3 spells CASGLSKGELFF. The CDR3 DNA reads TGTGCCAGCGGCCTGTCGAAGGGGGAGCTGTTTTTT.

This clone was recorded a few times. The chain links TRBV2 to TRBJ2-7; possibly TRBD1 for D (6 bases). CDR1 and CDR2 from the germline V gene are SNHLY and FYNNEI. The CDR3 consists of 13 residues. Deletions cut 8 bases from V and 2 bases from J, with 13 bases between. CDR3 in DNA: TGTGCCAGCCAGAGGGACACACCCTACGAGCAGTACTTC. It encodes CASQRDTPYEQYF.

This clone was detected ten times or more. V gene TRBV6-4 combines with J gene TRBJ2-1; tentatively, D is TRBD1 (6 bases). V was trimmed by 3 bases and J by 0 bases, leaving 6 bases between them. This CDR3 has 14 amino acids. Germline V lookup: CDR1 MRHNA, CDR2 SNTAGT. The chain's CDR3 is CASSEDSSYNEQFF. The CDR3 DNA sequence: TGTGCCAGCAGTGAGGACAGCTCCTACAATGAGCAGTTCTTC.

This clone was counted at least ten times. The V call is TRBV28, the J call TRBJ1-1; a possible D gene is TRBD1 (6 bases). Per the germline V gene, CDR1 is MDHEN and CDR2 is SYDVKM. Trimming shortened V by 5 bases and J by 1 base, and 11 bases separated the two germline ends. There are 14 residues in the CDR3. This CDR3 reads CASSRGQRNTEAFF. The CDR3 region has the DNA TGTGCCAGCAGTCGCGGACAGAGGAACACTGAAGCTTTCTTT.

J is TRBJ2-2 and V is TRBV3-1 (or the pseudogene TRBV3-2); 11 bases are shared with TRBD1. Per germline, CDR1 LGHDT and CDR2 YNNKEL (reference sequence). Germline trimming cut 1 base from V and 7 bases from J; bases unmatched to any gene: 8. This CDR3 region has 17 residues. For the CDR3, the DNA is TGTGCCAGCAGCCAAGTTGGACAGGGGGCGTTGGACGGGGAGCTGTTTTTT. Residues: CASSQVGQGALDGELFF.

This clone was counted between two and nine times. The chain links TRBV6-5 to TRBJ1-2; D may be TRBD1 (6 bases). The germline V gene has CDR1 MNHEY and CDR2 SVGAGI. V was cut by 4 bases and J by 4 bases, with 13 bases left in between. The CDR3 runs 14 residues. The CDR3 coding sequence is TGTGCCAGCAGTTCCTCCACAGGGTCCTATGGCTACACCTTC. Its translation is CASSSSTGSYGYTF.

The V and J genes are TRBV28 and TRBJ2-2; D possibly corresponds to TRBD2 (5 bases). This CDR3 has 15 residues. Trimming took 5 bases from V and 6 from J, leaving 16 bases between them. CDR1 is MDHEN, CDR2 SYDVKM, per germline. CDR3 in DNA: TGTGCCAGCAGTCAACTTGGGTTGCGGGCCGGGGAGCTGTTTTTT. It translates to CASSQLGLRAGELFF. The full variable domain, completed using reference TRBV28 and TRBJ2-2, is DVKVTQSSRYLVKRTGEKVFLECVQDMDHENMFWYRQDPGLGLRLIYFSYDVKMKEKGDIPEGYSVSREKKERFSLILESASTNQTSMYLCASSQLGLRAGELFFGEGSRLTVL.